This is a list of T cell receptor beta chains from one sample in a study of spatial heterogeneity in lung cancer. TCRdb itself ran the 5' RACE reads through MiXCR, one entry per CDR3 protein. The data contain over 85,000 distinct CDR3 sequences, 15% to 20% of them singletons. The material sequenced was PBMCs, taken at follow-up. These receptors were collected from a male donor with early-stage non-small cell lung cancer. Both conserved end residues are part of each CDR3. A D gene is named only where the DNA matches it firmly. Expanded clones get a size class; other rows say once, few or many, or leave the size out.

v_call: TRBV7-8; j_call: TRBJ2-7; d_call: TRBD1; clone_size: many; cdr3_aa: CASSLEGAHYF; cdr3_nt: TGTGCCAGCAGCTTAGAGGGGGCACATTACTTC
v_call: TRBV5-5; j_call: TRBJ2-7; d_call: TRBD1; clone_size: NA; cdr3_aa: CASSLVGTGRGEQYF; cdr3_nt: TGTGCCAGCAGCTTGGTAGGGACAGGGAGAGGCGAGCAGTACTTC
v_call: TRBV29-1; j_call: TRBJ2-2; d_call: TRBD1; clone_size: NA; cdr3_aa: CSVGQGTNTGELFF; cdr3_nt: TGCAGCGTTGGACAGGGCACGAACACCGGGGAGCTGTTTTTT
v_call: TRBV7-2; j_call: TRBJ2-1; d_call: NA; clone_size: few; cdr3_aa: CASSLAANEQFF; cdr3_nt: TGTGCCAGCAGCTTAGCGGCCAATGAGCAGTTCTTC
v_call: TRBV2; j_call: TRBJ1-1; d_call: NA; clone_size: NA; cdr3_aa: CASTKKGNTEAFF; cdr3_nt: TGTGCCAGCACCAAAAAAGGGAACACTGAAGCTTTCTTT
v_call: TRBV7-9; j_call: TRBJ2-6; d_call: NA; clone_size: many; cdr3_aa: CASSGAGANVLTF; cdr3_nt: TGTGCCAGCAGCGGCGCTGGGGCCAACGTCCTGACTTTC
v_call: TRBV6-6; j_call: TRBJ1-1; d_call: NA; clone_size: many; cdr3_aa: CASSSMNTEAFF; cdr3_nt: TGTGCCAGCAGTTCTATGAACACTGAAGCTTTCTTT
v_call: TRBV29-1; j_call: TRBJ2-7; d_call: NA; clone_size: NA; cdr3_aa: CSVEKSLGRLYF; cdr3_nt: TGCAGCGTTGAGAAAAGTCTGGGACGGCTTTACTTC
v_call: TRBV7-6; j_call: TRBJ2-5; d_call: NA; clone_size: NA; cdr3_aa: CASSLSAGPVETQYF; cdr3_nt: TGTGCCAGCAGCTTATCAGCAGGGCCCGTAGAGACCCAGTACTTC
v_call: TRBV5-6; j_call: TRBJ2-5; d_call: NA; clone_size: few; cdr3_aa: CASSLTARETQYF; cdr3_nt: TGTGCCAGCAGCTTGACTGCGAGAGAGACCCAGTACTTC
v_call: TRBV7-9; j_call: TRBJ1-1; d_call: TRBD1; clone_size: NA; cdr3_aa: CASSVRQGMVGAFF; cdr3_nt: TGTGCCAGCAGCGTCCGACAGGGAATGGTTGGAGCTTTCTTT
v_call: TRBV5-4; j_call: TRBJ1-1; d_call: NA; clone_size: few; cdr3_aa: CASSLVGRMNTEAFF; cdr3_nt: TGTGCCAGCAGCTTGGTAGGGAGAATGAACACTGAAGCTTTCTTT
v_call: TRBV20-1; j_call: TRBJ2-5; d_call: TRBD1; clone_size: few; cdr3_aa: CSAEAATGLRETQYF; cdr3_nt: TGCAGTGCCGAAGCAGCGACAGGGTTAAGGGAGACCCAGTACTTC
v_call: TRBV5-1; j_call: TRBJ2-5; d_call: NA; clone_size: few; cdr3_aa: CASSETQYF; cdr3_nt: TGCGCCAGCAGCGAGACCCAGTACTTC
v_call: TRBV5-1; j_call: TRBJ1-2; d_call: NA; clone_size: many; cdr3_aa: CASSLEGQRYGYTF; cdr3_nt: TGCGCCAGCAGCTTGGAGGGACAACGCTATGGCTACACCTTC
v_call: TRBV20-1; j_call: TRBJ1-2; d_call: NA; clone_size: NA; cdr3_aa: CSARAPDSAGYGYTF; cdr3_nt: TGCAGTGCTAGAGCTCCCGACAGTGCTGGCTATGGCTACACCTTC